This T cell receptor beta chain came from a study of blood T cell repertoires in COVID-19 (TCRdb year 2020). The study in broad terms: Samples from collaborators originated in the United States, Italy and Spain and spanned both the acute and convalescent phases of COVID-19. The prospective study material was composed of cDNA or gDNA derived from T cells, B-cell-depleted T cells, or PBMCs. The dataset comprised deeply sampled blood TCRbeta repertoires from subjects exposed to, actively infected with, or recovered from COVID-19. A freely available public database, intended as a resource for researchers studying the immune response to SARS-CoV-2, is where the repertoires were released. The samples were drawn from the first 160 participants of the ongoing ImmuneRACE study and from 1,200 or so subjects provided by 6 global collaborators. Sample metadata almost always included a de-identified subject ID, COVID-19 status, age in years and sex. Where available, HLA class I and class II types were taken from metadata supplied by the sample provider and were not determined by assay-based typing.

The immunoSEQ Assay, a bias-controlled multiplex PCR, was used to amplify TCRbeta CDR3 regions from genomic DNA. In the source study's methods: Within the assay, amplification of reference gene primers was used to estimate how many nucleated cells each sample contained. To quantify the absolute abundance of each unique TCRbeta CDR3 rearrangement, sequence reads were collapsed and filtered. For each sample, productive Simpson clonality was calculated as the square root of Simpson's diversity index across productive rearrangements. The table comes from immuneACCESS by way of TCRdb, which keeps in-frame sequences with V and J called. Part of the clones is missing from these tables; in studies checked, under half for an unresolved V gene and the rest for unknown reasons. For V, J and clone size, that table is used; D and trimming come from the DNA. The sample has 100,000 to 150,000 clones on record, 75% to 85% of them singletons. The top ten clonotypes cover about 39% of the sample.

Overall study results and their limits: Clinical and demographic metadata were provided uncurated, with the amount varying by source and participant.

From the cysteine up to the phenylalanine, the CDR3 has a length of 14 residues. The read is trimmed to its CDR3 DNA, 42 bases read in frame from base 1. For CDR1 and CDR2, the germline V gene lists SGHRS and YFSETQ. V gives up 0 bases and J gives up 3 bases, and the segment between their germline ends measures 9 bases. Remarks on this clone: Its target antigen remains unknown. No base qualities exist here, and no much larger clone lies one base off it.

Collaborating institutions collected whole blood in K2EDTA tubes following their own protocols. For TCRbeta analysis, collaborators shipped samples in one of three forms: frozen whole blood, isolated PBMCs, or DNA extracted from either of those sample types. The sequence was obtained from a man aged 35-49 years with active or convalescent COVID-19. The sample comprised peripheral blood. The rearrangement combines TRBV5-1 with TRBJ2-5; TRBD2 might be the D gene, on 5 matching bases. The CDR3 corresponds to CASSLGRGKETQYF. The sequence in DNA is TGCGCCAGCAGCTTGGGACGGGGAAAAGAGACCCAGTACTTC.